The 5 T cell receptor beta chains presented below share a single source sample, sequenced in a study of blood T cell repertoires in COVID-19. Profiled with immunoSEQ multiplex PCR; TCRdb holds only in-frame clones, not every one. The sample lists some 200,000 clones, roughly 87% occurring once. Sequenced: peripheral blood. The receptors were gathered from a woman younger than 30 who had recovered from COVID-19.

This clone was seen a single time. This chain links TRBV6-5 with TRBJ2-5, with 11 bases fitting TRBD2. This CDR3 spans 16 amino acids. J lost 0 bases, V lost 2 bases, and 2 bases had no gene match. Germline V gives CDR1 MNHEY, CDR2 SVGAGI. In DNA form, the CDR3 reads TGTGCCAGCAGTTACATAGCGGGGGGGAACCAAGAGACCCAGTACTTC. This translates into CASSYIAGGNQETQYF.

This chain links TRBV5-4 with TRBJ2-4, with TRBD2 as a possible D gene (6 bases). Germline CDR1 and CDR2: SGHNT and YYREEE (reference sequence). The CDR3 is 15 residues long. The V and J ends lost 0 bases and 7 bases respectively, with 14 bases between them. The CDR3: CASSLASTAGNIQYF. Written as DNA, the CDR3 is TGTGCCAGCAGCTTGGCCTCCACCGCGGGGAACATTCAGTACTTC.

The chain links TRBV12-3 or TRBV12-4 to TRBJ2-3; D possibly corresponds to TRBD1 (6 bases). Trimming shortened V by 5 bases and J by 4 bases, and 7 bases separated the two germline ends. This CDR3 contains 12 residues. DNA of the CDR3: TGTGCCAGCAGTCCAGGGGCAGATACGCAGTATTTT. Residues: CASSPGADTQYF.

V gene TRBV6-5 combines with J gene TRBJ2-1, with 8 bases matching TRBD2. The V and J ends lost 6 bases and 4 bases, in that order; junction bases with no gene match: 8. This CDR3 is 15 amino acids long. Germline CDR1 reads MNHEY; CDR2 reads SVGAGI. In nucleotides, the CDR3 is TGTGCCAGCAGAGTAGCGGGATTACCATACAATGAGCAGTTCTTC. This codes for CASRVAGLPYNEQFF.

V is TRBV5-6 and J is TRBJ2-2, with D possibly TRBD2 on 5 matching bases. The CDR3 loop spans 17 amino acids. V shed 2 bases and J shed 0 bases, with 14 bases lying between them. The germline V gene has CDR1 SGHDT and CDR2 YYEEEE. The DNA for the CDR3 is TGTGCCAGCAGCTTATTCACGGGGAGTCCGAACACCGGGGAGCTGTTTTTT. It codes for CASSLFTGSPNTGELFF.